Below are 13 T cell receptor beta chains sequenced from a single sample in a study of OX40 agonist ivuxolimab in advanced cancers. Using immunoSEQ multiplex PCR, the repertoire was profiled, and TCRdb retains in-frame clones only, with some absent. The sample consists of more than 45,000 clones, over 60% of them appearing once. The sequencing used CD4+ or CD8+ T cells sorted from blood, collected in a trial of the OX40 agonist ivuxolimab. The receptors were sampled from an adult with an advanced solid tumor such as melanoma, head and neck, liver or kidney cancer.

The genes are TRBV7-2 and TRBJ2-1, with 8 bases that match TRBD2. Germline V gene lookup returns CDR1 SGHTA and CDR2 FQGNSA. V was pared by 2 bases and J by 9 bases, with 18 bases of the junction left unmatched. The CDR3 is made up of 18 amino acids. CDR3 region: CASSLRVRTSPTPSEQFF. In DNA, the CDR3 is TGTGCCAGCAGCTTAAGGGTCCGGACTAGCCCCACCCCTAGTGAGCAGTTCTTC.

This chain uses TRBV19 with TRBJ1-2; D remains ambiguous. There are 13 residues in the CDR3. Germline loops: CDR1 LNHDA, CDR2 SQIVND (reference sequence). V lost 7 bases and J 3 bases, leaving 12 bases between the germline ends. Here the CDR3 reads CASKVRQDYGYTF. As DNA, the CDR3 is TGTGCCAGTAAGGTCAGGCAAGACTATGGCTACACCTTC.

This clone was recorded a few times. This chain joins TRBV6-5 and TRBJ1-2, with D maybe TRBD1 (5 bases). The V end lost 6 bases, the J end lost 1 base, and 12 bases lay between the germline ends. The germline gives CDR1 MNHEY, CDR2 SVGAGI. CDR3 length equals 14 residues. The CDR3 sequence is CASSPSGFNYGYTF. In nucleotides, the CDR3 is TGTGCCAGCAGCCCCTCAGGGTTTAACTATGGCTACACCTTC.

The DNA of the CDR3 is TGCGCCAGCAGCTTGGGAGCTAGCGGGAGTCCAGATACGCAGTATTTT. It codes for CASSLGASGSPDTQYF. The rearrangement joins TRBV5-1 to TRBJ2-3, with TRBD2 identical over 10 bases. Trimming at V came to 0 bases and at J to 4 bases, leaving 5 bases not matched to a gene. The CDR3 extends over 16 amino acids. Germline loops: CDR1 SGHRS, CDR2 YFSETQ.

V gene TRBV27 combines with J gene TRBJ2-1; 12 bases are a match to TRBD2. The CDR3 is made up of 15 amino acids. CDR1 and CDR2 (germline): MNHEY, SMNVEV (reference sequence). Trimming took 5 bases from V and 7 from J; bases not matched to a gene: 6. Written as DNA, the CDR3 is TGTGCCAGCAGTCCTAGCGGGAGGGATCCGAATGAGCAGTTCTTC. Protein: CASSPSGRDPNEQFF.

This chain uses TRBV4-1 with TRBJ2-7; the D gene could be TRBD1 or TRBD2 (6 bases each). Germline assignment: CDR1 MGHRA and CDR2 YSYEKL. This CDR3 spans 14 amino acids. V lost 6 bases and J lost 4, with 16 bases in between. CDR3 sequence (DNA): TGCGCCAGCAGGAATGTAGGGGGGAGTTACGAGCAGTACTTC. As protein: CASRNVGGSYEQYF.

This sequence joins TRBV7-9 and TRBJ2-1, with 13 positions matching TRBD2. Germline CDR1 and CDR2: SEHNR and FQNEAQ (reference sequence). The CDR3 has 19 residues. Unmatched junction bases numbered 14, after V lost 6 bases and J lost 3 bases. This CDR3 reads CASRRTGTSGKSLYNEQFF. The CDR3 DNA is TGTGCCAGCAGACGAACCGGGACTAGCGGGAAGTCCCTCTACAATGAGCAGTTCTTC.

V is TRBV18 and J is TRBJ1-4; D remains unclear. The CDR3 consists of 13 residues. The germline gives CDR1 KGHSH, CDR2 LQKENI. Trimming shortened V by 6 bases and J by 4 bases, and 9 bases separated the two germline ends. The CDR3 loop is CASSQSHNEKLFF. The CDR3 DNA reads TGTGCCAGCTCGCAAAGTCATAATGAAAAACTGTTTTTT.

The CDR3 sequence: CSVRPGADTQYF. DNA of the CDR3: TGCAGCGTTAGGCCGGGGGCAGATACGCAGTATTTT. The chain couples TRBV29-1 to TRBJ2-3; possible D gene TRBD2, 6 bases. The CDR3 sequence is 12 residues long. Germline V gives CDR1 SQVTM, CDR2 ANQGSEA. Trimming took 5 bases from V and 4 from J, leaving 10 bases between them.

The CDR3 here is CASSIGHTGLYGYTF. The CDR3 region has the DNA TGTGCCAGTAGTATAGGTCACACAGGGTTATATGGCTACACCTTC. The gene calls are TRBV19 and TRBJ1-2; D perhaps matches TRBD1 (6 bases). Per germline, CDR1 LNHDA and CDR2 SQIVND (reference sequence). V lost 1 base, J lost 5 bases, and 14 bases lay in between. This CDR3 is built from 15 residues.

This chain links TRBV19 with TRBJ1-5; D is unresolved. The CDR3 extends over 19 amino acids. With 5 bases removed from V and 0 bases from J, the gap between germline ends came to 23 bases. The germline V gene has CDR1 LNHDA and CDR2 SQIVND (reference sequence). CDR3 in DNA: TGTGCCAGTAGTTTCTCACGGGAGCTTAAAGACTATAGCAATCAGCCCCAGCATTTT. Protein sequence: CASSFSRELKDYSNQPQHF.

The CDR3 here is CASSWGGSGTYEQYF. CDR3 sequence (DNA): TGTGCCAGCAGCTGGGGAGGTAGCGGGACGTACGAGCAGTACTTC. The V call is TRBV5-4, the J call TRBJ2-7, with 8 bases matching TRBD2. This CDR3 region has 15 residues. CDR1 SGHNT and CDR2 YYREEE come from the germline V gene (reference sequence). The trim removed 3 bases at V and 4 bases at J, leaving 9 bases unmatched.

V is TRBV6-6 and J is TRBJ2-5; no clear D gene. This CDR3 region has 13 residues. Germline assignment: CDR1 MNHNY and CDR2 SVGAGI (reference sequence). Trimming stripped 4 bases from V and 2 bases from J, with 8 bases between. Here the CDR3 reads CASSFDLQETQYF. The CDR3 nucleotides read TGTGCCAGCAGTTTCGACTTGCAAGAGACCCAGTACTTC.